This TCR beta chain derives from a study of tumor-infiltrating lymphocytes in localized non-small cell lung cancer. Study background: Resected tumor was paired with non-adjacent uninvolved lung from the same patient.

V lost 5 bases, J lost 0 bases, and 13 bases stayed unmatched. The CDR3 runs 17 residues. The germline gives CDR1 MNHGY, CDR2 SVAAGI. The assay was immunoSEQ multiplex PCR, and TCRdb's table has in-frame clones only and misses some. The sample carries more than 10,000 clones, 80% to 90% recorded once. Sequencing was performed on uninvolved lung tissue not adjacent to the tumor. This receptor was obtained from a human donor with non-small cell lung cancer. V gene TRBV6-9 combines with J gene TRBJ2-7; the match to TRBD2 covers 7 bases. The CDR3 spells CASSLLERAGNSYEQYF. The CDR3, as DNA: TGTGCCAGCAGTCTCTTAGAGAGAGCGGGGAACTCCTACGAGCAGTACTTC.